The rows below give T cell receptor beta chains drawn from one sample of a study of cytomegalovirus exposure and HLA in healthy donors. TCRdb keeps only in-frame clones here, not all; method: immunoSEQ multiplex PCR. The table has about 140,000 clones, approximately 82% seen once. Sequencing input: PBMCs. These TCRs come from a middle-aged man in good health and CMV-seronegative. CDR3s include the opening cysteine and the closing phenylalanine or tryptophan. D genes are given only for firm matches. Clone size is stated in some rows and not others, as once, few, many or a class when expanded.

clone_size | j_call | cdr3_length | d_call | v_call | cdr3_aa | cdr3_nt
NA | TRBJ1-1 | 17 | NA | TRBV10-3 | CAISELLSGGVNTEAFF | TGTGCCATCAGTGAGTTGTTATCTGGGGGGGTGAACACTGAAGCTTTCTTT
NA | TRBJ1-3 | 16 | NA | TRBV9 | CASSSRPTAGGNTIYF | TGTGCCAGCAGCTCCAGACCAACCGCGGGGGGAAACACCATATATTTT
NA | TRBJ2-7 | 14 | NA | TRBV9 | CASSDDRSSYEQYF | TGTGCCAGCAGCGACGACAGGAGCTCCTACGAGCAGTACTTC
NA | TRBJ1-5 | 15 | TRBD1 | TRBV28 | CASSSFGQGNQPQHF | TGTGCCAGCAGCTCCTTCGGACAGGGCAATCAGCCCCAGCATTTT
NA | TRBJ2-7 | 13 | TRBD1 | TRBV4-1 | CASSEGTGYEQYF | TGCGCCAGCAGCGAAGGGACAGGCTACGAGCAGTACTTC
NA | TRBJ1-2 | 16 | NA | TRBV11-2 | CASSLGPYEQLYGYTF | TGTGCCAGCAGCTTAGGGCCTTATGAACAGCTCTATGGCTACACCTTC
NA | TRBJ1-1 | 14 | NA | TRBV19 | CASRTGGISTEAFF | TGTGCCAGTAGGACTGGGGGGATTAGCACTGAAGCTTTCTTT
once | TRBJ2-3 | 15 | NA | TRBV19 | CASSQAETSTDTQYF | TGTGCCAGTAGCCAAGCGGAAACTAGCACAGATACGCAGTATTTT
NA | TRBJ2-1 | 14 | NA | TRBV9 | CASSVEGRAHEQFF | TGTGCCAGCAGCGTAGAGGGGCGAGCCCATGAGCAGTTCTTC
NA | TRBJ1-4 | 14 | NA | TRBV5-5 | CASSLRAFNEKLFF | TGTGCCAGCAGCTTGCGCGCTTTTAATGAAAAACTGTTTTTT